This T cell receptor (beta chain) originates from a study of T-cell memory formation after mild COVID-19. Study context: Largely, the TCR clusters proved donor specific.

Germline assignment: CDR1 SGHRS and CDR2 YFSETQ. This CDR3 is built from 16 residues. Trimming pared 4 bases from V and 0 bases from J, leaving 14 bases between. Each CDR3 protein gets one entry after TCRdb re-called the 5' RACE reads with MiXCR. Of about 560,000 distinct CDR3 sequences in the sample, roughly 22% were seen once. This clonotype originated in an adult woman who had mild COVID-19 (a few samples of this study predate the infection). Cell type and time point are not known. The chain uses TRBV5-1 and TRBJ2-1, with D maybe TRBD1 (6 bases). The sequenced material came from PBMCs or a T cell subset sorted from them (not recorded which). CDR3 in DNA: TGCGCCAGCAGCGAACAGGGCTCTAGCTCCTACAATGAGCAGTTCTTC. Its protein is CASSEQGSSSYNEQFF.